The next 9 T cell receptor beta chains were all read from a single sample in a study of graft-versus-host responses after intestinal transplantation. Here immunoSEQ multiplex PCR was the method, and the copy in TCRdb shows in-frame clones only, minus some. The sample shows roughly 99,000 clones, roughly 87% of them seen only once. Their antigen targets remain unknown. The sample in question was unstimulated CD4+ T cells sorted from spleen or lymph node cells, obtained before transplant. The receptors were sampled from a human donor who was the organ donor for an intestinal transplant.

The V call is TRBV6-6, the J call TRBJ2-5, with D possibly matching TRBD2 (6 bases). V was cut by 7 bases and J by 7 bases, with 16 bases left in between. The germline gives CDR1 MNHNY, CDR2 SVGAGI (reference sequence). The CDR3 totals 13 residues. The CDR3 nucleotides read TGTGCCAGCACCAAAGGAGGGCCCGGGACCCAGTACTTC. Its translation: CASTKGGPGTQYF.

The CDR3 loop is CASSLPGNPGMETQYF. The CDR3 bases are TGTGCCAGCAGCTTGCCGGGTAACCCAGGAATGGAGACCCAGTACTTC. V gene TRBV5-6 combines with J gene TRBJ2-5, with D uncertain. Germline-derived CDR1 and CDR2 are SGHDT and YYEEEE. V dropped 1 base and J dropped 5 bases, with 18 bases sitting between them. CDR3 length: 16 amino acids.

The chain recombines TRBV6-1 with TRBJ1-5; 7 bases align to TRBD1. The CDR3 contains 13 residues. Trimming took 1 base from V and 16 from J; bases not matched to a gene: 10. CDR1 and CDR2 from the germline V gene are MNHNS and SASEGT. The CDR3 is CASSEVGDRSLHF. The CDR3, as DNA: TGTGCCAGCAGTGAAGTGGGGGACAGATCCCTCCATTTT.

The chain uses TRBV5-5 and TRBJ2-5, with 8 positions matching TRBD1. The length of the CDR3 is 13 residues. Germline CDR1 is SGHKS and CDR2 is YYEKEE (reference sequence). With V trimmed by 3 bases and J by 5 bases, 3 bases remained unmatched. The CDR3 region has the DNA TGTGCCAGCAGCTCGACAGGGGCTGAGACCCAGTACTTC. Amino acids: CASSSTGAETQYF.

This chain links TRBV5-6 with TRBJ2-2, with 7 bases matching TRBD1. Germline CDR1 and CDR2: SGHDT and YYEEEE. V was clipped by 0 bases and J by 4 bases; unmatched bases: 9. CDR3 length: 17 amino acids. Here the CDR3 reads CASSLESVAGGTGELFF. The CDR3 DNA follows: TGTGCCAGCAGCTTGGAGTCCGTGGCAGGGGGCACCGGGGAGCTGTTTTTT.

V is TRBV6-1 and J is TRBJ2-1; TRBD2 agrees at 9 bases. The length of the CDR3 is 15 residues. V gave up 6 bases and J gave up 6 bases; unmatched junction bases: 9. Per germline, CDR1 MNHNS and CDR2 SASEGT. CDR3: CASSPLAGSPNEQFF. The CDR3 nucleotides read TGTGCCAGCAGCCCTCTAGCGGGATCCCCCAATGAGCAGTTCTTC.

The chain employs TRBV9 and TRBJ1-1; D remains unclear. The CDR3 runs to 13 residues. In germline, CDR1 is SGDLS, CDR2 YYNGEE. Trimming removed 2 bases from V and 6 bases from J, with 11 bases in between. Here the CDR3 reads CASSVMGKSEAFF. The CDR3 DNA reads TGTGCCAGCAGCGTTATGGGTAAATCTGAAGCTTTCTTT.

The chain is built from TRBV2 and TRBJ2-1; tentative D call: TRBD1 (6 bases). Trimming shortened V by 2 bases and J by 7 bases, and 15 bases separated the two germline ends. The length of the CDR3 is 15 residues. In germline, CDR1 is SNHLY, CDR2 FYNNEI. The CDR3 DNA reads TGTGCCAGCAGTGAAAGTTGGGGGCGCTTGAATGAGCAGTTCTTC. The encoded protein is CASSESWGRLNEQFF. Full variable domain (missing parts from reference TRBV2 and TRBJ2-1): EPEVTQTPSHQVTQMGQEVILRCVPISNHLYFYWYRQILGQKVEFLVSFYNNEISEKSEIFDDQFSVERPDGSNFTLKIRSTKLEDSAMYFCASSESWGRLNEQFFGPGTRLTVL.

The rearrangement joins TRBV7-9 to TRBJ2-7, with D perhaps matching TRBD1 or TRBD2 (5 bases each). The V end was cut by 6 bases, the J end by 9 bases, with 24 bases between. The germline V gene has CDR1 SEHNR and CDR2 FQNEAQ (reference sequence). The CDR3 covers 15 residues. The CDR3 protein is CASRLSDTLWEMQYF. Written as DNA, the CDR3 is TGTGCCAGCAGACTCTCGGACACTCTCTGGGAGATGCAGTACTTC.